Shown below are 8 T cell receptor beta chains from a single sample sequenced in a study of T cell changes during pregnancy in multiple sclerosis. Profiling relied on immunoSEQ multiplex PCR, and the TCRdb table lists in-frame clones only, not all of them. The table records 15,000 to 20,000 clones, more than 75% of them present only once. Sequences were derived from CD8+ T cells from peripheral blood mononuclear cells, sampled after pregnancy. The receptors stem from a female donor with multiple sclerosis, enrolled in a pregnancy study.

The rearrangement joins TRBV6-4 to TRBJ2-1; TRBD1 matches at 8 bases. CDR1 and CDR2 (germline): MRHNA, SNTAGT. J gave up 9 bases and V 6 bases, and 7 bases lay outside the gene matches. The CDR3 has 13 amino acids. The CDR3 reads CASSQGAWGEQFF. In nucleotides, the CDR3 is TGTGCCAGCAGCCAGGGGGCATGGGGTGAGCAGTTCTTC.

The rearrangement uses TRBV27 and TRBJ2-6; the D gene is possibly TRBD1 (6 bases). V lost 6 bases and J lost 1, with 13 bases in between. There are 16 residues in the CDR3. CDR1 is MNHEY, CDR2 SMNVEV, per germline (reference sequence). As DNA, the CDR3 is TGTGCCAGCAGCGATATACAGGGATCTGGGGCCAACGTCCTGACTTTC. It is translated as CASSDIQGSGANVLTF.

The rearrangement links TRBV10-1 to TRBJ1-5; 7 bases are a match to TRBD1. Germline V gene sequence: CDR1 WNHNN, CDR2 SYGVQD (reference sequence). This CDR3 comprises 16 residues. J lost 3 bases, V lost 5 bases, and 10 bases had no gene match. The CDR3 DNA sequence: TGCGCCAGCAGTCCCGGGACAGCTATATACAATCAGCCCCAGCATTTT. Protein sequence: CASSPGTAIYNQPQHF.

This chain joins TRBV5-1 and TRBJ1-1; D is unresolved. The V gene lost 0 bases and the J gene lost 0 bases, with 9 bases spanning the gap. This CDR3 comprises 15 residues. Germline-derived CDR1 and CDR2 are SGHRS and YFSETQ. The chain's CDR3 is CASSLAGSVNTEAFF. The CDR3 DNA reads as TGCGCCAGCAGCTTGGCTGGCAGCGTGAACACTGAAGCTTTCTTT.

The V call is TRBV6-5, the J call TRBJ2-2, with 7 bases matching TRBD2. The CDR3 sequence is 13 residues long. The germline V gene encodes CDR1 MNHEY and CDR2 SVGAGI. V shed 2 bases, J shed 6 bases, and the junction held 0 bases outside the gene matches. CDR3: CASSYRGAGELFF. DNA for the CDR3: TGTGCCAGCAGTTACCGGGGGGCCGGGGAGCTGTTTTTT.

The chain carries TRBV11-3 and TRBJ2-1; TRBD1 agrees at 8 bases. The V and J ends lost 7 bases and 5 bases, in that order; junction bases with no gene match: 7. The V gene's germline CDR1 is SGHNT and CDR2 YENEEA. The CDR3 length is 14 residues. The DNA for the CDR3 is TGTGCCAGCACCGACAGGGGTTCTCACAATGAGCAGTTCTTC. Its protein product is CASTDRGSHNEQFF.

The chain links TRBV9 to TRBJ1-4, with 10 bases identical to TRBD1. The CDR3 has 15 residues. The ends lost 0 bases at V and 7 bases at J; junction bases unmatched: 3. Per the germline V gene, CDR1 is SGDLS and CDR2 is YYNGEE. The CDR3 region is CASSVGGQGREKLFF. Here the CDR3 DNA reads TGTGCCAGCAGCGTAGGGGGACAGGGGCGTGAAAAACTGTTTTTT.

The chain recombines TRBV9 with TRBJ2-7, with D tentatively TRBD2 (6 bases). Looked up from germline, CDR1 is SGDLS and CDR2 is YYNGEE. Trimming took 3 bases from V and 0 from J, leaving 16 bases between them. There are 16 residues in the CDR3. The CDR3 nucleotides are TGTGCCAGCAGCGGAGCCGGGACTCTCGCCTCCTACGAGCAGTACTTC. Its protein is CASSGAGTLASYEQYF.